This is a list of T cell receptor beta chains from one sample in a study of control samples from healthy donors and cancer patients. The assay was immunoSEQ multiplex PCR, and TCRdb's table has in-frame clones only and misses some. The sample yields about 120,000 clones, around 87% seen once. Material: blood. These receptor sequences come from a man in his sixties in good health. The CDR3 runs from the conserved cysteine through the conserved F or W. Clone size is shown for a subset of rows, as once, few, many or a class of expanded clone.

abundance,j_gene,v_gene,CDR3aa
NA,TRBJ1-1,TRBV7-9,CASSPSGGLYAEAFF
NA,TRBJ2-3,TRBV25-1,CASIAARDTQYF
NA,TRBJ2-7,TRBV6-2/TRBV6-3,CASSSPTYEQYF
NA,TRBJ2-3,TRBV18,CASSPTRSGQNTDTQYF
NA,TRBJ2-1,TRBV7-3,CASRPGPTYNEQFF
NA,TRBJ1-2,TRBV4-1,CASRGAPNYGYTF
NA,TRBJ2-1,TRBV6-1,CASSEGGDPSNEQFF
NA,TRBJ2-2,TRBV19,CASLPGRRNTGELFF
NA,TRBJ2-7,TRBV4-2,CASSQEFFVGTPYEQYF
NA,TRBJ1-4,TRBV19,CATKSFNEKLFF
NA,TRBJ1-2,TRBV3-1/TRBV3-2,CASSQNQNLGGYGYTF
NA,TRBJ1-1,TRBV19,CASSTSRGWSMNTEAFF
NA,TRBJ2-2,TRBV7-2,CASSPQGGLAGELFF
NA,TRBJ1-1,TRBV7-9,CASRNIQGATTEAFF
NA,TRBJ2-2,TRBV6-2/TRBV6-3,CASSYPSPELFF
once,TRBJ2-2,TRBV18,CASSPVTGELFF
NA,TRBJ1-2,TRBV9,CASSVASSMEPYGYTF
NA,TRBJ2-6,TRBV16,CASSQYNTPGANVLTF
once,TRBJ1-4,TRBV3-1/TRBV3-2,CASSQGGPSNEKLFF
NA,TRBJ2-3,TRBV2,CASSETGQEIYTQYF
NA,TRBJ2-3,TRBV3-1/TRBV3-2,CASSPLGSADTQYF
few,TRBJ1-6,TRBV6-6,CASSYGAGDYNSPLHF
once,TRBJ2-6,TRBV2,CASTPHGSPRSGANVLTF
NA,TRBJ1-5,TRBV9,CASSGGLTNQPQHF
NA,TRBJ2-1,TRBV2,CATGQGIGDEQFF
NA,TRBJ1-2,TRBV5-1,CASSSGAGLGGYTF
once,TRBJ1-5,TRBV28,CASHSLDRGDNQPQHF
NA,TRBJ2-7,TRBV28,CASGRLGAYEQYF
NA,TRBJ1-1,TRBV5-1,CASSYQTTNTEAFF
NA,TRBJ1-1,TRBV4-3,CASSQDLRASTEAFF
once,TRBJ1-1,TRBV14,CASSFGKNTEAFF
NA,TRBJ1-2,TRBV24-1,CATRPLSRGPTNYGYTF